This T cell receptor beta chain was obtained from a study of CD8+CD57+ T cells in acquired aplastic anemia. TCR beta VDJ and CDR3 profiling used genomic DNA as template. TCRdb called the reads again in MiXCR, with one record for every CDR3 protein. The sample holds fewer than 200,000 distinct CDR3 sequences, roughly 45% seen once. This clonotype was found a few times. Germline V gives CDR1 LGHDT, CDR2 YNNKEL (reference sequence). The length of the CDR3 is 12 residues. The V and J ends lost 8 bases and 2 bases respectively, with 7 bases between them. This receptor was identified in a human donor in good health. The chain joins TRBV3-1 to TRBJ2-4; D gene uncertain. The sequenced sample consisted of sorted CD4+, CD8+, or CD8+CD57+ T cells (not recorded which) from PBMCs. The CDR3 DNA reads TGTGCCAGCTGCTCTACCAAAAACATTCAGTACTTC. Translated, it gives CASCSTKNIQYF.